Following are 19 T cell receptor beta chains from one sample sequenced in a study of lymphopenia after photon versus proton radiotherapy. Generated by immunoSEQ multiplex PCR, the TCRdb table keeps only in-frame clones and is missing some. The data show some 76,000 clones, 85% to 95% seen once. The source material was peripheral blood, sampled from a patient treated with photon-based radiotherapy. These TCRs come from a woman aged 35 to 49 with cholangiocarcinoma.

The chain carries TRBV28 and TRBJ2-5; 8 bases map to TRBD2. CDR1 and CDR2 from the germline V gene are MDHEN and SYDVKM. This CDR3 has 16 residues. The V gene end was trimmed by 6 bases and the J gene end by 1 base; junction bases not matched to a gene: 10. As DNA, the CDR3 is TGTGCCAGCAGCTTAGCGGGACTACCGATCCAAGAGACCCAGTACTTC. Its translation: CASSLAGLPIQETQYF.

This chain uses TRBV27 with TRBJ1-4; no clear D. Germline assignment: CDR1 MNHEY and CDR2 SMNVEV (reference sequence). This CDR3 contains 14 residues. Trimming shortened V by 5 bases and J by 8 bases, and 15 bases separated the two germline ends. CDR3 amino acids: CASSPWALREKLFF. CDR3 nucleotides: TGTGCCAGCAGTCCCTGGGCCCTCCGGGAAAAACTGTTTTTT.

CDR3 coding DNA: TGTGCCTGGCTAGCGGGGGGGCCGGGAGGCTACAATGAGCAGTTCTTC. As protein: CAWLAGGPGGYNEQFF. The chain carries TRBV30 and TRBJ2-1, with TRBD2 identical over 12 bases. CDR3 size: 16 residues. With 5 bases clipped from V and 3 bases from J, the junction kept 8 bases outside the gene matches. Germline CDR1 reads GTSNPN; CDR2 reads SVGIG (reference sequence).

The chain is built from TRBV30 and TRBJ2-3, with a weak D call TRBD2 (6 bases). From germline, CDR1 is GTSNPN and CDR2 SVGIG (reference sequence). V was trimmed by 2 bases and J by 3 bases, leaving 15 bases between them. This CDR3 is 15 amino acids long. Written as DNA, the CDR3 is TGTGCCTGGAGTAGGGAACGGGACTTTACAGATACGCAGTATTTT. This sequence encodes CAWSRERDFTDTQYF.

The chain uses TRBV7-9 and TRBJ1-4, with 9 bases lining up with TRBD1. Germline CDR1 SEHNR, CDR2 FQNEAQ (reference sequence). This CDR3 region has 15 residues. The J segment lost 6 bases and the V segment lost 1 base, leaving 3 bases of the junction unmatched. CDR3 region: CASSLGTGEDEKLFF. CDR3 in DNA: TGTGCCAGCAGCTTAGGGACAGGGGAGGATGAAAAACTGTTTTTT. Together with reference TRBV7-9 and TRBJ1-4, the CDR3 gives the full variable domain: DTGVSQNPRHKITKRGQNVTFRCDPISEHNRLYWYRQTLGQGPEFLTYFQNEAQLEKSRLLSDRFSAERPKGSFSTLEIQRTEQGDSAMYLCASSLGTGEDEKLFFGSGTQLSVL.

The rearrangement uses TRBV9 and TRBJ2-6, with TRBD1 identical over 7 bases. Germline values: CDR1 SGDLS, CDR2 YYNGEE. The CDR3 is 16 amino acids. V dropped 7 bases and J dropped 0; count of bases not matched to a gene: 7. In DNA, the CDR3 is TGTGCCAGCGATACAGGGGACACCTCTGGGGCCAACGTCCTGACTTTC. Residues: CASDTGDTSGANVLTF.

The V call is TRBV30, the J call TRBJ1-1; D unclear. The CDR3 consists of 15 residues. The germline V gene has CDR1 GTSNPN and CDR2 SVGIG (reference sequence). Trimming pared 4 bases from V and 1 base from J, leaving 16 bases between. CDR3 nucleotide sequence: TGTGCCTGGACCCCTCCCGACTCATCGAACACTGAAGCTTTCTTT. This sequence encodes CAWTPPDSSNTEAFF.

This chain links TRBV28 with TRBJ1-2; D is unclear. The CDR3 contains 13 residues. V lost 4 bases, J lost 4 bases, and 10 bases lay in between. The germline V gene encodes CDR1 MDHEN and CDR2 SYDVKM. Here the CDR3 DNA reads TGTGCCAGCAGTTCGATGGACGTCTATGGCTACACCTTC. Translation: CASSSMDVYGYTF.

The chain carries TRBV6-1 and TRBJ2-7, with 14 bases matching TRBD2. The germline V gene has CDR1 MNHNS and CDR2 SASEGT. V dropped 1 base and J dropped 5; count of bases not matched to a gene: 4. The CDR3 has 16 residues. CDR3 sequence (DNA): TGTGCCAGCAGTGAAGTTGGACTAGCGGGGGGCCACGAGCAGTACTTC. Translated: CASSEVGLAGGHEQYF.

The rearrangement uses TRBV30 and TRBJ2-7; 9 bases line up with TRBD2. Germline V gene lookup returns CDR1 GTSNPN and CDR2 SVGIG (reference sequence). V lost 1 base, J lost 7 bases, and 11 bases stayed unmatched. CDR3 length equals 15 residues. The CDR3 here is CAWSAGAGGPQEQYF. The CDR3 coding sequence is TGTGCCTGGAGTGCGGGAGCGGGAGGTCCCCAGGAGCAGTACTTC.

DNA for the CDR3: TGTGCCAGCCGAATGGGGGGACAGGGCCCCTATGGCTACACCTTC. This encodes CASRMGGQGPYGYTF. The chain is built from TRBV6-1 and TRBJ1-2; 9 bases line up with TRBD1. J was trimmed by 4 bases and V by 8 bases; bases with no gene match: 11. Germline V lookup: CDR1 MNHNS, CDR2 SASEGT. The CDR3 is made up of 15 amino acids.

The CDR3 is CALNLLGQGGTQYF. The DNA for the CDR3 is TGTGCCCTAAACTTATTAGGACAGGGTGGGACCCAGTACTTC. The rearrangement joins TRBV30 to TRBJ2-5; 8 bases match TRBD1. Per germline, CDR1 GTSNPN and CDR2 SVGIG (reference sequence). Losses at the gene ends were 8 bases for V and 7 bases for J; bases not matched to a gene: 15. The CDR3 spans 14 residues.

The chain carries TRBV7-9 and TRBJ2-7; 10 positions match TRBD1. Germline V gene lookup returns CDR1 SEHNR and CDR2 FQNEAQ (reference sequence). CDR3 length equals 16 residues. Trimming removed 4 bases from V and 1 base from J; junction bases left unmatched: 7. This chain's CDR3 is CASSSQDRGESYEQYF. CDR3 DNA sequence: TGTGCCAGCAGCTCTCAGGACAGGGGGGAATCCTACGAGCAGTACTTC.

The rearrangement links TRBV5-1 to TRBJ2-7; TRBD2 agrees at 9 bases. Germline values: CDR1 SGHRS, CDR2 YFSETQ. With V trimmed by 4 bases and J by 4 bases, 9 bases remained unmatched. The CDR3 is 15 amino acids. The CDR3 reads CASSPEASGAYEQYF. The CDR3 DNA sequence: TGCGCCAGCAGCCCGGAGGCTAGCGGGGCGTACGAGCAGTACTTC.

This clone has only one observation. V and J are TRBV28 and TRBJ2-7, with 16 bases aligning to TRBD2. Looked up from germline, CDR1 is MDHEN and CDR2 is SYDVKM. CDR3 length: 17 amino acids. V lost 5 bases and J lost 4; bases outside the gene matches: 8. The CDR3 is CASSPTVGLAGGYEQYF. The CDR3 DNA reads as TGTGCCAGCAGTCCAACGGTGGGACTAGCGGGAGGGTACGAGCAGTACTTC.

The CDR3 DNA reads TGTGCCTGGAGTACAACTGGGTACGAGCAGTACTTC. It specifies CAWSTTGYEQYF. The chain employs TRBV30 and TRBJ2-7; no firm D call. The CDR3 is 12 residues long. Looked up from germline, CDR1 is GTSNPN and CDR2 is SVGIG (reference sequence). V shed 2 bases and J shed 4 bases, with 9 bases lying between them.

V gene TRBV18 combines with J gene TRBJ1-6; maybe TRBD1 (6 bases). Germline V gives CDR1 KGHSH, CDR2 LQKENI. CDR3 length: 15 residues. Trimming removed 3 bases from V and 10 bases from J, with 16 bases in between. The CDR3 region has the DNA TGTGCCAGCTCACCGGAGGTGGGGGCACGATCACCCCTCCACTTT. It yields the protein CASSPEVGARSPLHF.

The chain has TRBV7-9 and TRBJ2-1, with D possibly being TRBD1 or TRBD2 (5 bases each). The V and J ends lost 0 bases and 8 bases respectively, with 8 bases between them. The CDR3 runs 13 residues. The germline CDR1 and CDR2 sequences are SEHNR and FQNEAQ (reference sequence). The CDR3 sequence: CASSLAGRDEQFF. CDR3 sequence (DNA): TGTGCCAGCAGCTTAGCGGGGCGGGATGAGCAGTTCTTC.

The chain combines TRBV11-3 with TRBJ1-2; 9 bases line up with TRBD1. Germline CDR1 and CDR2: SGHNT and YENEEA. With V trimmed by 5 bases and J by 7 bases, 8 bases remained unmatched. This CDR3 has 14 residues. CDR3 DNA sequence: TGTGCCAGCAGCGAAGGACAGGGGAAGAGTGGCTACACCTTC. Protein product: CASSEGQGKSGYTF.